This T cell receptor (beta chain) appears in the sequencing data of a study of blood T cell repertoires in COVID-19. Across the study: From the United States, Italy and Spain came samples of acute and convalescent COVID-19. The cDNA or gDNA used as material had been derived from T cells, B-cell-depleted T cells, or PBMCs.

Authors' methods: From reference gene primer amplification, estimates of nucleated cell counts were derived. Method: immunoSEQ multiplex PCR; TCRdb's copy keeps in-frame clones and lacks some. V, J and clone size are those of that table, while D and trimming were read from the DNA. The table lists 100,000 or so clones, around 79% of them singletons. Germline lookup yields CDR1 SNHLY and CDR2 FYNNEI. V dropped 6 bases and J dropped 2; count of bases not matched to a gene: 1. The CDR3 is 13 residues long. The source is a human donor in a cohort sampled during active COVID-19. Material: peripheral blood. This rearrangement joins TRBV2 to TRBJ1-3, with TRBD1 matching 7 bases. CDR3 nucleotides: TGTGCCAGCAGGAGGGGGCCTGGAAACACCATATATTTT. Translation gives CASRRGPGNTIYF.